What follows describes a single TCR beta chain. V shed 2 bases and J shed 2 bases, with 26 bases lying between them. CDR3 length: 19 amino acids. Looked up from germline, CDR1 is GTSNPN and CDR2 is SVGIG (reference sequence). The data belong to a study of blood T cell repertoires in COVID-19. Study summary: Acute and convalescent COVID-19 samples came from the United States, Italy and Spain. The analysed material was cDNA or gDNA that came from T cells, B-cell-depleted T cells, or PBMCs.

Participant ages covered about 18 to 100 years across 24 US areas. Sequencing used immunoSEQ multiplex PCR; TCRdb keeps in-frame clones, though not all of them. The sample has about 400,000 clones; nearly 90% are singletons. The TCR originated in a woman aged 40-49 years with acute COVID-19. The V call is TRBV30, the J call TRBJ2-3; perhaps TRBD1 as D (8 bases). The sample comprised PBMCs or T cells enriched from blood (not recorded which). CDR3 in amino acids: CAWSSTGVRRGTTTDTQYF. The CDR3 DNA reads as TGTGCCTGGAGTTCGACAGGGGTGCGGCGGGGGACTACCACAGATACGCAGTATTTT.